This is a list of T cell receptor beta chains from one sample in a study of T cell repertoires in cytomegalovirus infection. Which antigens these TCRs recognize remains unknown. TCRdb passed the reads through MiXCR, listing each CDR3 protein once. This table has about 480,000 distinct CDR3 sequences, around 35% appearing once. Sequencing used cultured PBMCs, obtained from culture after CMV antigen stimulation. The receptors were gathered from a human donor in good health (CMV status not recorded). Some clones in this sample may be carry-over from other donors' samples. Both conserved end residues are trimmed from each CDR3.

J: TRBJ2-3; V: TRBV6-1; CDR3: ASVPRDSHFTDTQY
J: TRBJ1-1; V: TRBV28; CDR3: ASSRDQSQNTEAF
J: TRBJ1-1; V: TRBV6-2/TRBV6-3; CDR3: ASSQWTGGTEAF
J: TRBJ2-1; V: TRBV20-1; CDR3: SALGQGSYNEQF
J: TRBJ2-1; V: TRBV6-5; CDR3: ASSYSALGQGIGNEQF
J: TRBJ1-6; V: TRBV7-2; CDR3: ASSFKPAPLH
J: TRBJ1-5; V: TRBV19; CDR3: ASSIGGAGLMQPQH
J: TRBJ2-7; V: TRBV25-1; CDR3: ASSEYGRSTSS
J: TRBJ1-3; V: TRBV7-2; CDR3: ASSLGQAGSGNTIY
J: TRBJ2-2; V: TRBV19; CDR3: ASSPGRDVHGELF